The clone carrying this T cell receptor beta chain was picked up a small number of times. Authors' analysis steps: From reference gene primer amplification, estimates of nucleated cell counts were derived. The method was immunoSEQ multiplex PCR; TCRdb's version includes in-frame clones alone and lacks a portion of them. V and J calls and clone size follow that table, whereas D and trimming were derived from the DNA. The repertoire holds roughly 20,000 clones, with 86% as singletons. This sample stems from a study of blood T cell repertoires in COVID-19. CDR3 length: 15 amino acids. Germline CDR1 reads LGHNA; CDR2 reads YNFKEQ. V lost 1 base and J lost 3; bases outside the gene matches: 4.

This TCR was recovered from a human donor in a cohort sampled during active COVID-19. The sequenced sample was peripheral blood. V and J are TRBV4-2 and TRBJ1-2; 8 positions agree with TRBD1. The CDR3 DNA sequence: TGTGCCAGCAGCCAAGCAGGACAGGGCGACTATGGCTACACCTTC. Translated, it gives CASSQAGQGDYGYTF.